This is a list of T cell receptor beta chains from one sample in a study of cytomegalovirus exposure and HLA in healthy donors. Clones were read by immunoSEQ multiplex PCR, and TCRdb kept only the in-frame ones, dropping some. The repertoire holds some 150,000 clones, with about 87% as singletons. Sequencing was carried out using PBMCs. The origin of the receptors is a woman in her 30s in good health and CMV-seropositive. Each CDR3 is given without its conserved first and last residue. Clone size is stated in some rows and not others, as once, few, many or a class when expanded.

TRBJ2-7,-,TRBV28,ASSSRTIKAGIAYEQY
TRBJ2-7,-,TRBV7-2,ASGLAGSGYEQY
TRBJ2-7,-,TRBV15,ATSRDTGEYEQY
TRBJ1-1,-,TRBV5-1,ASSSTTGLGTEAF
TRBJ2-2,-,TRBV7-6,ASSETSGGTGELF
TRBJ1-5,-,TRBV19,ASSPRGDQPQH
TRBJ2-1,-,TRBV6-1,ASSEGGLAGGPLYNEQF
TRBJ1-6,-,TRBV27,ASSFGGRSPLH
TRBJ1-5,-,TRBV15,ATSITRDRGNQPQH
TRBJ2-7,-,TRBV7-2,ASSRGGAVYEQY
TRBJ2-5,-,TRBV27,ASSKTSGAYQETQY
TRBJ2-7,-,TRBV15,ATSRAGLLYEQY
TRBJ2-2,-,TRBV29-1,SVAVNANTGELF
TRBJ1-5,-,TRBV2,ASSAGTGYQPQH
TRBJ2-7,few,TRBV5-1,ASSLQGYEQY
TRBJ1-6,-,TRBV19,ASNRRWNSPLH
TRBJ2-7,many,TRBV5-1,ASSPGAGVISEQY
TRBJ2-4,-,TRBV10-3,AISVAGGTKNIQY
TRBJ1-2,-,TRBV9,ASSGYRYGYT
TRBJ2-2,-,TRBV9,ASSATGGTGELF
TRBJ2-5,-,TRBV18,ASSPDLAGETQY